This TCR beta chain was identified in a study of cytotoxic CD8 clonotypes in ibrutinib-treated CLL. Trimming took 6 bases from V and 2 from J, leaving 19 bases between them. The CDR3 runs to 16 residues. CDR1 is KGHSH, CDR2 LQKENI, per germline. Data came from immunoSEQ multiplex PCR; TCRdb stores just in-frame clones and leaves some out. The sample shows more than 45,000 clones, roughly 80% of them seen only once. In its sample, this clone was seen a few times. The sequence was collected from a human donor with chronic lymphocytic leukemia. Here the sequenced sample was PBMCs, taken after 24 months of ibrutinib treatment. This rearrangement joins TRBV18 to TRBJ2-5; a possible D gene is TRBD2 (6 bases). This CDR3 is CASSGGPGKVQETQYF. CDR3 DNA: TGTGCCAGCTCCGGAGGGCCAGGGAAGGTTCAAGAGACCCAGTACTTC.